Below, 27 T cell receptor beta chains from the same sample are listed, as sequenced in a study of T cell responses to AZD1222 COVID-19 vaccine. The data were produced by immunoSEQ multiplex PCR, yet TCRdb's version contains in-frame clones alone and is incomplete. This table has about 180,000 clones, almost 90% appearing once. This material consisted of peripheral blood, taken on day 0 of AZD1222 vaccination. The receptors were sampled from an adult in good health.

The chain combines TRBV28 with TRBJ1-2; no definite D call. The CDR3 covers 12 residues. V was cut by 5 bases and J by 5 bases, with 9 bases left in between. Germline CDR1 is MDHEN and CDR2 is SYDVKM. In DNA form, the CDR3 reads TGTGCCAGCAGTCCCCAAGGGTATGGCTACACCTTC. Translation gives CASSPQGYGYTF.

Worth noting for this clone: Relative to the germline gene, one junction end is altered; a read error may explain this. The chain carries TRBV7-7 and TRBJ2-3; 7 bases map to TRBD1. CDR3 length: 16 residues. The V gene's germline CDR1 is SSHAT and CDR2 FNYEAQ (reference sequence). CDR3 amino acids: CASSPGTAGTTDTQYF. The CDR3 DNA follows: TGTGCTAGCAGCCCGGGGACAGCTGGGACCACAGATACGCAGTATTTT.

This clone was counted a few times. CDR3 amino acids: CASSLIQGVGTEAFF. CDR3 in DNA: TGTGCCAGCAGCTTAATCCAGGGGGTGGGGACTGAAGCTTTCTTT. The J gene is TRBJ1-1, the V gene TRBV7-2, with TRBD1 matching over 7 bases. The CDR3 totals 15 residues. Looked up from germline, CDR1 is SGHTA and CDR2 is FQGNSA. The ends lost 2 bases at V and 5 bases at J; junction bases unmatched: 8.

The rearrangement joins TRBV19 to TRBJ1-5, with D perhaps matching TRBD1 (5 bases). Trimming pared 5 bases from V and 0 bases from J, leaving 8 bases between. This CDR3 is built from 14 residues. Germline V gene data show CDR1 as LNHDA and CDR2 as SQIVND (reference sequence). The CDR3 sequence: CASSFQGSNQPQHF. CDR3 DNA sequence: TGTGCCAGTAGTTTCCAGGGTAGCAATCAGCCCCAGCATTTT.

The chain couples TRBV6-4 to TRBJ1-4; D call uncertain. CDR3 length: 13 residues. Trimming removed 0 bases from V and 10 bases from J, with 9 bases in between. Germline V gives CDR1 MRHNA, CDR2 SNTAGT. This CDR3 reads CASSDSYGGKLFF. CDR3 sequence (DNA): TGTGCCAGCAGTGACTCATATGGTGGAAAACTGTTTTTT.

This clone was seen more than once but under ten times. The rearrangement links TRBV29-1 to TRBJ2-7; no clear D gene. V shed 7 bases and J shed 2 bases, with 12 bases lying between them. Germline V gene data show CDR1 as SQVTM and CDR2 as ANQGSEA. The CDR3 sequence is 12 residues long. The CDR3 DNA sequence: TGCAGCGCTGCACGAGGAGCCTACGAGCAGTACTTC. Translated: CSAARGAYEQYF.

This clone appeared once. This chain joins TRBV19 and TRBJ2-2, with D unclear. In germline, CDR1 is LNHDA, CDR2 SQIVND (reference sequence). The CDR3 loop spans 14 amino acids. Trimming stripped 6 bases from V and 3 bases from J, with 11 bases between. CDR3 sequence: CASSQVGDTGELFF. CDR3 nucleotide sequence: TGTGCCAGTAGCCAGGTAGGAGACACCGGGGAGCTGTTTTTT.

V gene TRBV5-1 combines with J gene TRBJ1-6; 7 nucleotides match TRBD1. The CDR3 runs to 16 residues. The V gene end was trimmed by 3 bases and the J gene end by 9 bases; junction bases not matched to a gene: 12. Germline V gene lookup returns CDR1 SGHRS and CDR2 YFSETQ. CDR3: CASSSTGQYPRSPLHF. The CDR3 bases are TGCGCCAGCAGCTCGACGGGACAGTATCCTCGTTCACCCCTCCACTTT.

This clone occurred once. The chain couples TRBV28 to TRBJ2-7; D is undetermined. Trimming took 5 bases from V and 7 from J, leaving 15 bases between them. This CDR3 has 13 residues. The V gene's germline CDR1 is MDHEN and CDR2 SYDVKM. DNA of the CDR3: TGTGCCAGCAGTATAACAGACCTGGGGGAGCAGTACTTC. The encoded protein is CASSITDLGEQYF. The full variable domain, with the rest looked up from reference TRBV28 and TRBJ2-7, is DVKVTQSSRYLVKRTGEKVFLECVQDMDHENMFWYRQDPGLGLRLIYFSYDVKMKEKGDIPEGYSVSREKKERFSLILESASTNQTSMYLCASSITDLGEQYFGPGTRLTVT.

The J gene is TRBJ2-1, the V gene TRBV12-3 or TRBV12-4; D remains unclear. The CDR3 is 11 amino acids. V lost 6 bases and J lost 4, with 4 bases in between. The chain's CDR3 is CASRTYNEQFF. The CDR3 nucleotides read TGTGCCAGCAGAACATACAATGAGCAGTTCTTC.

The genes are TRBV3-1 (or the pseudogene TRBV3-2) and TRBJ2-3; no clear D gene. Germline V gene lookup returns CDR1 LGHDT and CDR2 YNNKEL (reference sequence). Trimming removed 1 base at V and 5 bases at J, with 7 bases between. CDR3 length: 13 amino acids. The CDR3 region is CASSQGRLDTQYF. As DNA, the CDR3 is TGTGCCAGCAGCCAAGGGCGACTAGATACGCAGTATTTT.

This chain links TRBV28 with TRBJ2-5; D remains ambiguous. The CDR3 length is 10 residues. Germline V lookup: CDR1 MDHEN, CDR2 SYDVKM. Trimming took off 4 bases at V and 4 bases at J, with 1 base between the two ends. The CDR3 coding sequence is TGTGCCAGCAGTTCAGAGACCCAGTACTTC. This encodes CASSSETQYF. Combining the CDR3 with reference TRBV28 and TRBJ2-5 gives the whole variable domain DVKVTQSSRYLVKRTGEKVFLECVQDMDHENMFWYRQDPGLGLRLIYFSYDVKMKEKGDIPEGYSVSREKKERFSLILESASTNQTSMYLCASSSETQYFGPGTRLLVL.

This rearrangement joins TRBV6-6 to TRBJ2-7, with unresolved D. The CDR3 loop spans 14 amino acids. Trimming cost V 6 bases and J 2 bases, with 14 bases left between them. CDR1 is MNHNY and CDR2 is SVGAGI in the germline V gene (reference sequence). The CDR3 DNA sequence: TGTGCCAGCAGCCCCGTTGAATGGCCCTACGAGCAGTACTTC. Translating it yields CASSPVEWPYEQYF.

The chain employs TRBV15 and TRBJ2-5; D may be TRBD1 (6 bases). The germline V gene encodes CDR1 LNHNV and CDR2 YYDKDF (reference sequence). Trimming shortened V by 0 bases and J by 5 bases, and 13 bases separated the two germline ends. The CDR3 is 15 residues long. Here the CDR3 DNA reads TGTGCCACCAGCAGAGATAGGGGGTTTCGGGAGACCCAGTACTTC. The encoded protein is CATSRDRGFRETQYF.

The rearrangement uses TRBV30 and TRBJ1-6; D gene unclear. From germline, CDR1 is GTSNPN and CDR2 SVGIG (reference sequence). V lost 0 bases and J lost 10, with 16 bases in between. The CDR3 sequence is 15 residues long. The CDR3 nucleotides are TGTGCCTGGAGTGTTCGGACGGACCTGGGGTCACCCCTCCACTTT. This translates into CAWSVRTDLGSPLHF.

The chain joins TRBV18 to TRBJ2-1; the D is unclear. Germline V lookup: CDR1 KGHSH, CDR2 LQKENI. The CDR3 extends over 12 amino acids. V lost 3 bases, J lost 5 bases, and 5 bases lay in between. The CDR3 region has the DNA TGTGCCAGCTCACCCCAAGACAATGAGCAGTTCTTC. It translates to CASSPQDNEQFF.

In its sample, this clone was seen once. The chain recombines TRBV29-1 with TRBJ2-1, with TRBD1 as a possible D gene (5 bases). The CDR3 consists of 11 residues. Trimming took off 7 bases at V and 5 bases at J, with 9 bases between the two ends. CDR1 is SQVTM, CDR2 ANQGSEA, per germline. The CDR3 loop is CSAGHNNEQFF. CDR3 DNA sequence: TGCAGCGCCGGACACAACAATGAGCAGTTCTTC.

This chain connects TRBV9 to TRBJ1-5; D unresolved. Germline CDR1 SGDLS, CDR2 YYNGEE. V lost 4 bases and J 5 bases, leaving 10 bases between the germline ends. The CDR3 consists of 13 residues. For the CDR3, the DNA is TGTGCCAGCAGCTCTAATTCGGATCAGCCCCAGCATTTT. Translating it yields CASSSNSDQPQHF.

The V call is TRBV6-4, the J call TRBJ1-1, with D uncertain. V lost 4 bases and J 5 bases, leaving 11 bases between the germline ends. Germline CDR1 MRHNA, CDR2 SNTAGT. CDR3 length equals 13 residues. The CDR3 DNA reads TGTGCCAGCAGTGGAGAGACCGGGACTGAAGCTTTCTTT. Translation: CASSGETGTEAFF.

In this sample, this clone turned up once. The rearrangement joins TRBV3-1 (or the pseudogene TRBV3-2) to TRBJ2-1; 8 bases are a match to TRBD1. Trimming at V came to 0 bases and at J to 2 bases, leaving 3 bases not matched to a gene. The CDR3 is made up of 16 amino acids. CDR1 is LGHDT, CDR2 YNNKEL, per germline (reference sequence). The CDR3 here is CASSQDNRGAYNEQFF. CDR3 bases: TGTGCCAGCAGCCAAGATAACAGGGGGGCCTACAATGAGCAGTTCTTC.

V and J are TRBV29-1 and TRBJ2-5; 9 nucleotides line up with TRBD2. The CDR3 length is 12 residues. The V segment lost 4 bases and the J segment 4 bases; nucleotides outside the gene matches: 1. The germline V gene encodes CDR1 SQVTM and CDR2 ANQGSEA. CDR3 coding DNA: TGCAGCGTTGCAGCGGGAGGAGAGACCCAGTACTTC. Amino acid sequence: CSVAAGGETQYF.

This chain joins TRBV5-1 and TRBJ1-6; D not certain. V shed 0 bases and J shed 10 bases, with 14 bases lying between them. This CDR3 is 15 amino acids long. CDR1 is SGHRS, CDR2 YFSETQ, per germline. CDR3 in DNA: TGCGCCAGCAGCTTGGAAGCTACTCAAGGGTCACCCCTCCACTTT. Amino acids: CASSLEATQGSPLHF.

The V gene is TRBV5-5, the J gene TRBJ2-1; TRBD2 matches 12 bases. V lost 7 bases to trimming and J lost 6 bases; unmatched junction nucleotides: 5. Germline CDR1 and CDR2: SGHKS and YYEKEE (reference sequence). The CDR3 is 14 residues long. The CDR3 spells CASLLAGGLNEQFF. The CDR3 bases are TGTGCCAGCCTACTAGCGGGAGGCCTCAATGAGCAGTTCTTC. Looking up the rest from reference TRBV5-5 and TRBJ2-1 gives the full variable domain: DAGVTQSPTHLIKTRGQQVTLRCSPISGHKSVSWYQQVLGQGPQFIFQYYEKEERGRGNFPDRFSARQFPNYSSELNVNALLLGDSALYLCASLLAGGLNEQFFGPGTRLTVL.

The chain carries TRBV3-1 (or the pseudogene TRBV3-2) and TRBJ1-5; tentatively, D is TRBD1 (6 bases). Germline CDR1 and CDR2: LGHDT and YNNKEL (reference sequence). V lost 4 bases to trimming and J lost 4 bases, with 14 bases between them. The CDR3 length is 15 residues. The CDR3 region is CASSPDGGVNQPQHF. DNA for the CDR3: TGTGCCAGCAGCCCTGATGGGGGCGTTAATCAGCCCCAGCATTTT.

This chain uses TRBV7-3 with TRBJ2-2; D possibly corresponds to TRBD1 (6 bases). Trimming removed 5 bases at V and 11 bases at J, with 18 bases between. Germline-derived CDR1 and CDR2 are SGHTA and FQGTGA. CDR3 length equals 14 residues. The CDR3 is CASSPGHQTVELFF. CDR3 sequence (DNA): TGTGCCAGCAGCCCGGGACACCAAACCGTCGAGCTGTTTTTT.

This chain connects TRBV19 to TRBJ1-5; TRBD1 agrees at 9 bases. Germline-derived CDR1 and CDR2 are LNHDA and SQIVND (reference sequence). With 5 bases clipped from V and 4 bases from J, the junction kept 9 bases outside the gene matches. The length of the CDR3 is 16 residues. CDR3 amino acids: CASSHIQGAKNQPQHF. CDR3 DNA: TGTGCCAGTAGTCACATACAGGGGGCTAAAAATCAGCCCCAGCATTTT.

The chain has TRBV4-3 and TRBJ2-3; 9 positions agree with TRBD1. The CDR3 consists of 17 residues. Losses at the gene ends were 3 bases for V and 4 bases for J; bases not matched to a gene: 11. Germline V gene lookup returns CDR1 LGHNA and CDR2 YSLEER. For the CDR3, the DNA is TGCGCCAGCAGCCAGGGGCCTCTGACAGGGGGGGCAGATACGCAGTATTTT. It translates to CASSQGPLTGGADTQYF.